This T cell receptor (beta chain) was found in a study of shared clonotypes between healthy human individuals. On this clone itself: Its matching antigen is unknown. Within the sample, other DNA sequences also encode this same CDR3.

This table comes from immunoSEQ multiplex PCR, and its TCRdb copy is limited to in-frame clones, with some not included. The sample lists millions of clones, around 95% occurring once. General study findings and limits: The study sampled only blood, and tissue repertoires likely differ.

V was trimmed by 6 bases and J by 3 bases, leaving 11 bases between them. Germline V lookup: CDR1 MNHEY, CDR2 SVGAGI. The CDR3 contains 13 residues. Sequenced sample: naive CD4+ T cells sorted from blood. Subset denoted: CD45RA+ positively selected. The source of this sequence is a man aged 18 to 30 in good health. The V call is TRBV6-5, the J call TRBJ2-5; D is unclear. CDR3: CASSRSGEETQYF. CDR3 bases: TGTGCCAGCAGCCGCAGTGGTGAAGAGACCCAGTACTTC.